This T cell receptor beta chain was identified during a study of beta chain features in type 1 diabetes. Study results and limitations: In all four CD4+ subsets, TCRB CDR3 length was significantly, moderately reduced in type 1 diabetes.

The investigators reverse transcribed all of the isolated RNA, so they sequenced expressed TCRB transcripts. TCRdb's table, derived via immunoSEQ multiplex PCR, lists solely in-frame clones and lacks some. The sample has fewer than 900,000 clones, 15% to 20% seen once. Germline V gene lookup returns CDR1 MNHEY and CDR2 SMNVEV (reference sequence). V was pared by 5 bases and J by 4 bases, with 10 bases of the junction left unmatched. There are 15 residues in the CDR3. To note about this clone: As yet, its antigen is unknown. Other DNA sequences from this sample encode an identical CDR3 as well.

Sequenced: naive CD4+ T cells from blood. This sequence joins TRBV27 and TRBJ1-1, with 7 bases matching TRBD1. The source of this sequence is a woman aged 18-29 years in good health. Written as DNA, the CDR3 is TGTGCCAGCAGTAGCTACAGGGGTGGGGGCACTGAAGCTTTCTTT. It is translated as CASSSYRGGGTEAFF.